The following is a T cell receptor beta chain sequence with its context. TCRdb's copy holds only in-frame clones and misses some; the assay was immunoSEQ multiplex PCR. Of roughly 64,000 clones listed, over 75% were seen once; the top ten hold 1% to 1.5%. The sample comes from a study of control samples from healthy donors and cancer patients. The germline CDR1 and CDR2 sequences are SNHLY and FYNNEI. The V gene lost 3 bases and the J gene lost 0 bases, with 6 bases spanning the gap. The CDR3 is 14 residues long. This receptor was taken from a woman aged 45-60 years with colorectal cancer. The sample taken for sequencing was PBMCs. V and J are TRBV2 and TRBJ2-4; no clear D gene. The CDR3: CASSDSTAKNIQYF. CDR3 nucleotide sequence: TGTGCCAGCAGTGACAGTACAGCCAAAAACATTCAGTACTTC.